Shown below are 12 T cell receptor beta chains from a single sample sequenced in a study of shared clonotypes between healthy human individuals. Clones were read by immunoSEQ multiplex PCR, and TCRdb kept only the in-frame ones, dropping some. Of approximately 500,000 clones in the sample, approximately 79% were seen once. Sequenced input: PBMCs. The source is a woman between 40 and 50 years old in good health. Some clones in this sample may be carry-over from other donors' samples.

The chain combines TRBV28 with TRBJ1-4; D possibly corresponds to TRBD1 (6 bases). The V end was cut by 6 bases, the J end by 8 bases, with 22 bases between. Germline lookup yields CDR1 MDHEN and CDR2 SYDVKM. This CDR3 region has 16 residues. CDR3 sequence (DNA): TGTGCCAGCAGACCCAAACGGCAGGGGCGATGGGAAAAACTGTTTTTT. It is translated as CASRPKRQGRWEKLFF.

This clone has a single count. Other DNA sequences of this sample code for an identical CDR3. The chain joins TRBV7-9 to TRBJ2-3, with D perhaps matching TRBD2 (5 bases). The V and J ends lost 1 base and 0 bases respectively, with 11 bases between them. This CDR3 contains 16 residues. Germline V CDR1 and CDR2: SEHNR, FQNEAQ (reference sequence). CDR3 DNA sequence: TGTGCCAGCAGCTTAGTTCTAGCTGCTAGCACAGATACGCAGTATTTT. Encoded protein: CASSLVLAASTDTQYF. The complete variable domain, with remaining parts taken from reference TRBV7-9 and TRBJ2-3, reads DTGVSQNPRHKITKRGQNVTFRCDPISEHNRLYWYRQTLGQGPEFLTYFQNEAQLEKSRLLSDRFSAERPKGSFSTLEIQRTEQGDSAMYLCASSLVLAASTDTQYFGPGTRLTVL.

This sequence joins TRBV7-9 and TRBJ2-7; TRBD2 might be the D (6 bases). This CDR3 has 17 residues. CDR1 and CDR2 from the germline V gene are SEHNR and FQNEAQ (reference sequence). Trimming removed 0 bases at V and 3 bases at J, with 18 bases between. CDR3 nucleotides: TGTGCCAGCAGCTTAGCCGGACCGTCCCCGGGACTCTACGAGCAGTACTTC. This codes for CASSLAGPSPGLYEQYF.

V gene TRBV6-1 combines with J gene TRBJ2-7, with 7 bases aligning to TRBD2. J was trimmed by 7 bases and V by 7 bases; bases with no gene match: 7. Germline loops: CDR1 MNHNS, CDR2 SASEGT. This CDR3 spans 12 amino acids. CDR3 DNA sequence: TGTGCCAGCACCGGGGGAGGGGTTGAGCAGTACTTC. Encoded protein: CASTGGGVEQYF.

In regard to this clone: The junction departs from the called germline gene at one end, perhaps through a read error. The rearrangement links TRBV28 to TRBJ2-3; D is uncertain. Germline V gene data show CDR1 as MDHEN and CDR2 as SYDVKM. The CDR3 has 13 amino acids. The CDR3 loop reads CAGSPNAVDTQYF. The DNA for the CDR3 is TGTGCCGGCAGCCCCAATGCCGTAGATACGCAGTATTTT.

V is TRBV25-1 and J is TRBJ2-6; weak D call: TRBD2 (5 bases). The V end lost 8 bases, the J end lost 0 bases, and 5 bases lay between the germline ends. CDR1 is MGHDK and CDR2 is SYGVNS in the germline V gene. This CDR3 spans 13 amino acids. The CDR3 spells CASRGSGANVLTF. Written as DNA, the CDR3 is TGTGCCAGCCGGGGCTCTGGGGCCAACGTCCTGACTTTC.

In this sample, this clone turned up a few times. The chain carries TRBV15 and TRBJ2-1; D possibly corresponds to TRBD1 (6 bases). Germline values: CDR1 LNHNV, CDR2 YYDKDF (reference sequence). The CDR3 loop spans 16 amino acids. The V gene lost 0 bases and the J gene lost 5 bases, with 14 bases spanning the gap. CDR3 coding DNA: TGTGCCACCAGCAGAGAATCCCCACAGGGTGACAATGAGCAGTTCTTC. The encoded protein is CATSRESPQGDNEQFF.

The chain has TRBV27 and TRBJ2-6; D not resolved. In germline, CDR1 is MNHEY, CDR2 SMNVEV (reference sequence). The CDR3 covers 17 residues. The ends were cut back, 6 bases at V and 0 bases at J, with 15 bases in the middle. The CDR3 here is CASSRTPHSSGANVLTF. As DNA, the CDR3 is TGTGCCAGCAGCCGGACCCCACATAGCTCTGGGGCCAACGTCCTGACTTTC.

This chain uses TRBV2 with TRBJ2-2; D perhaps matches TRBD2 (6 bases). Germline-derived CDR1 and CDR2 are SNHLY and FYNNEI. V was pared by 7 bases and J by 6 bases, with 15 bases between. This CDR3 has 14 amino acids. DNA for the CDR3: TGTGCCAGCAAGTCACTAGCTGTACCCGGGGAGCTGTTTTTT. This encodes CASKSLAVPGELFF.

The chain combines TRBV9 with TRBJ2-5, with D possibly matching TRBD2 (6 bases). The V end was cut by 4 bases, the J end by 4 bases, with 17 bases between. This CDR3 is 15 amino acids long. The germline V gene has CDR1 SGDLS and CDR2 YYNGEE. The CDR3 nucleotides are TGTGCCAGCAGCCAAACAATAAAAGCGGGAGAGACCCAGTACTTC. This codes for CASSQTIKAGETQYF.

As DNA, the CDR3 is TGTGCCAGCTCAGGCAGACAGGCTAGCACAGATACGCAGTATTTT. Encoded protein: CASSGRQASTDTQYF. The chain combines TRBV18 with TRBJ2-3; possible D gene TRBD1, 6 bases. The CDR3 runs 15 residues. Trimming cost V 5 bases and J 0 bases, with 12 bases left between them. CDR1 and CDR2 (germline): KGHSH, LQKENI.

This clone occurred once. The chain is built from TRBV28 and TRBJ2-7; 10 bases line up with TRBD2. Trimming cost V 0 bases and J 3 bases; bases outside gene matches: 17. CDR1 and CDR2 (germline): MDHEN, SYDVKM. This CDR3 contains 20 residues. The CDR3 protein is CASSLWIRRTSGAVGYEQYF. The CDR3 DNA follows: TGTGCCAGCAGTTTATGGATCCGGAGGACTAGCGGAGCCGTCGGCTACGAGCAGTACTTC.